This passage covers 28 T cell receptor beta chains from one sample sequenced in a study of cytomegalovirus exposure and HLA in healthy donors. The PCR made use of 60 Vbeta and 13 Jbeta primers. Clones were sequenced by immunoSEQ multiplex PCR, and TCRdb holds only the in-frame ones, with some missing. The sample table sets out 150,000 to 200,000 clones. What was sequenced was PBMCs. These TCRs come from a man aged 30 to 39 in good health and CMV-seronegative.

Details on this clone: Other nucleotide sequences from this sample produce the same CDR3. Here the CDR3 reads CASSLSGGLYEQYF. The CDR3 region has the DNA TGTGCCAGCAGCTTAAGTGGAGGCCTCTACGAGCAGTACTTC. This chain joins TRBV7-9 and TRBJ2-7; D may be TRBD2 (5 bases). Germline-derived CDR1 and CDR2 are SEHNR and FQNEAQ (reference sequence). V was clipped by 2 bases and J by 3 bases, with 11 bases between them. The CDR3 is 14 residues long. Looking up the rest from reference TRBV7-9 and TRBJ2-7 gives the full variable domain: DTGVSQNPRHKITKRGQNVTFRCDPISEHNRLYWYRQTLGQGPEFLTYFQNEAQLEKSRLLSDRFSAERPKGSFSTLEIQRTEQGDSAMYLCASSLSGGLYEQYFGPGTRLTVT.

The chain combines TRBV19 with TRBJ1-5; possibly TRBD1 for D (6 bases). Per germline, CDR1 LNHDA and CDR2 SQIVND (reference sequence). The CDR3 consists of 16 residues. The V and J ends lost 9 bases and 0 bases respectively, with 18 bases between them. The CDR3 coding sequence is TGTGCCAGCGGTAGGACAGATTCGTATAGCAATCAGCCCCAGCATTTT. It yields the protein CASGRTDSYSNQPQHF.

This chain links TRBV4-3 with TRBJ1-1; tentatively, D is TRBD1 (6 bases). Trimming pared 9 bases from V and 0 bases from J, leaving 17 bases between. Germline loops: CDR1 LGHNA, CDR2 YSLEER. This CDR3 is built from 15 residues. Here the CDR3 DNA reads TGCGCCAGTATACAACAACAGGGAATGAACACTGAAGCTTTCTTT. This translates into CASIQQQGMNTEAFF.

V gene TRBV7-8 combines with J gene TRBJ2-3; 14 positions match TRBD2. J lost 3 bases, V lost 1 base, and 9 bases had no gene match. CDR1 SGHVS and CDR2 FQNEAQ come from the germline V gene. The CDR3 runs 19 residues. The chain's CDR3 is CASSLETSGGALETDTQYF. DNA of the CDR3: TGTGCCAGCAGCTTAGAGACTAGCGGGGGGGCCCTGGAGACAGATACGCAGTATTTT.

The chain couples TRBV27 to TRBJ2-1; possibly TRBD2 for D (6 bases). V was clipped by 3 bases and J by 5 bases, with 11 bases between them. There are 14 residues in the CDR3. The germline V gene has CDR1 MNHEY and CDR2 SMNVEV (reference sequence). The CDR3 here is CASSLGLANNEQFF. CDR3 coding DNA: TGTGCCAGCAGTTTGGGACTTGCTAACAATGAGCAGTTCTTC.

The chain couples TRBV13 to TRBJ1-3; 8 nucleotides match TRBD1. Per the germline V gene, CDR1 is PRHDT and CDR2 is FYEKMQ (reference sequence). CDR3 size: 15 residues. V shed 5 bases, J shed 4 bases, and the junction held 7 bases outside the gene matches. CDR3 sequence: CASSPLWDRGNTIYF. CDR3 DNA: TGTGCCAGCAGCCCTTTGTGGGACAGGGGAAACACCATATATTTT.

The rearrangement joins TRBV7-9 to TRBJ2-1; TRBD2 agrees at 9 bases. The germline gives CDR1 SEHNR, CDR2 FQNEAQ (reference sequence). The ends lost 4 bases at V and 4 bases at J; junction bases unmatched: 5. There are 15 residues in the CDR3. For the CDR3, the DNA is TGTGCCAGCAGCTCCCCAGCGGGGGGATACAATGAGCAGTTCTTC. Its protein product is CASSSPAGGYNEQFF.

The CDR3 is CASSSSPISGTGASHEQYF. CDR3 nucleotides: TGTGCCAGCTCATCATCACCCATCTCCGGGACAGGGGCCTCACACGAGCAGTACTTC. This chain connects TRBV18 to TRBJ2-7, with 10 nucleotides matching TRBD1. With V trimmed by 5 bases and J by 5 bases, 21 bases remained unmatched. The CDR3 is 19 amino acids. CDR1 KGHSH and CDR2 LQKENI come from the germline V gene.

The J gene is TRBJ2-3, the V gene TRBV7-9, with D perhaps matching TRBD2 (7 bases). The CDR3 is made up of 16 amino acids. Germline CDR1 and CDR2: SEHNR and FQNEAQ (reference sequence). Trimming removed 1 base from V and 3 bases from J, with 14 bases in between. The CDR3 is CASSLGAGARTDTQYF. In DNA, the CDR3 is TGTGCCAGCAGCTTAGGTGCGGGGGCGCGGACAGATACGCAGTATTTT.

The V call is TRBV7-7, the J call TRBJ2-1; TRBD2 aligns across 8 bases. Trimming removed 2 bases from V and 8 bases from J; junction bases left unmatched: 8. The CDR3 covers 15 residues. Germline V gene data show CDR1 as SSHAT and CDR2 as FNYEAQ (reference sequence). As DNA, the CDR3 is TGTGCCAGCAGCTTATTACGGGAGGGCGGCGATGAGCAGTTCTTC. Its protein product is CASSLLREGGDEQFF.

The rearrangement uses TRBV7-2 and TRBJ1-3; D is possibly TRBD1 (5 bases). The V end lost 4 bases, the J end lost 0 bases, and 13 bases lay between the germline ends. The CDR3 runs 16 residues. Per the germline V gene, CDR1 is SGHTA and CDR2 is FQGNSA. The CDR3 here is CASSSGTAFSGNTIYF. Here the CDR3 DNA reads TGTGCCAGCAGCTCGGGGACTGCATTCTCTGGAAACACCATATATTTT.

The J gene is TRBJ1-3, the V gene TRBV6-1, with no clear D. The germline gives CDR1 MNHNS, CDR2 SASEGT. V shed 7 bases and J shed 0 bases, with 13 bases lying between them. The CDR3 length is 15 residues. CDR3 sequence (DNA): TGTGCCAGCACCTCTCACACCCTCTCTGGAAACACCATATATTTT. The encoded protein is CASTSHTLSGNTIYF.

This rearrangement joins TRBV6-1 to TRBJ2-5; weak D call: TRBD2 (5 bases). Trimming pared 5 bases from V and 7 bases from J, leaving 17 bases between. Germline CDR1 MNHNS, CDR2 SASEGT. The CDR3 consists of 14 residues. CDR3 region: CASSTINQRGTQYF. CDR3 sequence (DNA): TGTGCCAGCAGTACTATCAACCAACGGGGGACCCAGTACTTC.

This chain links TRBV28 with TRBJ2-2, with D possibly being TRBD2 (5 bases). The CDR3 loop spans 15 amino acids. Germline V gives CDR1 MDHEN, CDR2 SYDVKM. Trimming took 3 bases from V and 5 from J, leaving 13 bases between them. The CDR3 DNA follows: TGTGCCAGCAGTTTTGAGGGAGTGATTACCGGGGAGCTGTTTTTT. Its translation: CASSFEGVITGELFF.

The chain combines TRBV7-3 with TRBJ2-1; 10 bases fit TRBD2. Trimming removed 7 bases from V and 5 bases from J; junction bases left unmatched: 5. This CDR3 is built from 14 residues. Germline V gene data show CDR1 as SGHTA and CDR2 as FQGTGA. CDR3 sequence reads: CASTVGTSDNEQFF. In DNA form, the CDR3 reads TGTGCCAGCACCGTCGGGACTAGCGACAATGAGCAGTTCTTC.

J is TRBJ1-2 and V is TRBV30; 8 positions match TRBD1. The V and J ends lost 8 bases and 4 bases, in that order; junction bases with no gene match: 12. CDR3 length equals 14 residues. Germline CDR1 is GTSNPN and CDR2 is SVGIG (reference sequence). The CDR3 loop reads CAQSRDRRTYGYTF. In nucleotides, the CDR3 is TGTGCCCAAAGCCGGGACAGGAGAACCTATGGCTACACCTTC.

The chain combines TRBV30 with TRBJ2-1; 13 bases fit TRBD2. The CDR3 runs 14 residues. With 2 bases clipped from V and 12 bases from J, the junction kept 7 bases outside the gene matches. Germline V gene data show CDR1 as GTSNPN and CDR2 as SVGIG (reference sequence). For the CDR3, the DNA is TGTGCCTGGAGTACTAGCGGGAGGGCCCTAGGGCAGTTCTTC. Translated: CAWSTSGRALGQFF.

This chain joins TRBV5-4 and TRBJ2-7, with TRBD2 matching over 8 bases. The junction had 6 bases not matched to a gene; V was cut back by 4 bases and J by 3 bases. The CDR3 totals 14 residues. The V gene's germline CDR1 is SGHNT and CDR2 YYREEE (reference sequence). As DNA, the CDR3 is TGTGCCAGCAGCCCCCGGGGGGGGGACTACGAGCAGTACTTC. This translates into CASSPRGGDYEQYF. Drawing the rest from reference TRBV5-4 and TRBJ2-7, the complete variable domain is ETGVTQSPTHLIKTRGQQVTLRCSSQSGHNTVSWYQQALGQGPQFIFQYYREEENGRGNFPPRFSGLQFPNYSSELNVNALELDDSALYLCASSPRGGDYEQYFGPGTRLTVT.

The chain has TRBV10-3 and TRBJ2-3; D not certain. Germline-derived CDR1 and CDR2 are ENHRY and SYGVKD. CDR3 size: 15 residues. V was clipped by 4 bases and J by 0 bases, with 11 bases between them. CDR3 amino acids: CAISVEPPSTDTQYF. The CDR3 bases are TGTGCCATCAGTGTAGAGCCCCCTAGCACAGATACGCAGTATTTT.

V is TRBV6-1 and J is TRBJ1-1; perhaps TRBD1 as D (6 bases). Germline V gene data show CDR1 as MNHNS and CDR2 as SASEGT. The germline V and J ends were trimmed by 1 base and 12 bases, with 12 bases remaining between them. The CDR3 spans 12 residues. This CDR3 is CASSEGGGRTFF. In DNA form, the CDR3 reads TGTGCCAGCAGTGAAGGAGGGGGACGGACTTTCTTT.

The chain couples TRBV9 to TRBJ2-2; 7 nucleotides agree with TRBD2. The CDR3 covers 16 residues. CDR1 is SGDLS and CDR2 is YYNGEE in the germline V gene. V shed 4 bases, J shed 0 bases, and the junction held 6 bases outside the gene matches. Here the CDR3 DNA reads TGTGCCAGCAGCCCTCTGGGGGGGGCGAACACCGGGGAGCTGTTTTTT. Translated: CASSPLGGANTGELFF.

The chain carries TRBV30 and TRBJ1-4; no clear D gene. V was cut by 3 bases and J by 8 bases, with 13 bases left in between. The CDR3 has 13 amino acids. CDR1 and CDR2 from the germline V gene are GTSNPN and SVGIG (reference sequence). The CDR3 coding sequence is TGTGCCTGGAGGCCGAGTGTAGAGGAAAAACTGTTTTTT. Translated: CAWRPSVEEKLFF.

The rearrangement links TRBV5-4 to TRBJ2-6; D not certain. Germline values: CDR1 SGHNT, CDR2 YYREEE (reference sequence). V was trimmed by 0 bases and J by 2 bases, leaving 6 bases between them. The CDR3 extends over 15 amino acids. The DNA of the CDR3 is TGTGCCAGCAGCTTGGGGCCCCCTGGGGCCAACGTCCTGACTTTC. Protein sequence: CASSLGPPGANVLTF.

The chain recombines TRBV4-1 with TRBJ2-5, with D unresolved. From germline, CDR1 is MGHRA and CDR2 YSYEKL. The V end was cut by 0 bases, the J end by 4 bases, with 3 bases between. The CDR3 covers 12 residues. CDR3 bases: TGCGCCAGCAGCCAAGATAGAGAGACCCAGTACTTC. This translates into CASSQDRETQYF.

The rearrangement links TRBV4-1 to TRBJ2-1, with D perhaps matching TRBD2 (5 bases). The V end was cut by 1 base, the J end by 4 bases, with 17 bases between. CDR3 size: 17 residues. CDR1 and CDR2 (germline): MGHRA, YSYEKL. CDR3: CASSQGGLADGYNEQFF. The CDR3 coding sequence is TGCGCCAGCAGCCAAGGGGGTCTAGCAGACGGATACAATGAGCAGTTCTTC.

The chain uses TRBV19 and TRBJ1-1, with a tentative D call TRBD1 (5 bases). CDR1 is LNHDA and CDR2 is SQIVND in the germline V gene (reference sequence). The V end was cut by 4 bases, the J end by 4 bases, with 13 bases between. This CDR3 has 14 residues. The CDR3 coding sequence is TGTGCCAGTAGTAACCGGGACTTCATCACTGAAGCTTTCTTT. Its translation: CASSNRDFITEAFF.

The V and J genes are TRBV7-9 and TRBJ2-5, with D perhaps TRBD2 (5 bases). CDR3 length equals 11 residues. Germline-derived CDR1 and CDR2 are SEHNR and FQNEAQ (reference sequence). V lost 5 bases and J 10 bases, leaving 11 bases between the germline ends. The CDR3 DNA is TGTGCCAGCAGCCGGGGTAGGGACCAGTACTTC. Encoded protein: CASSRGRDQYF.

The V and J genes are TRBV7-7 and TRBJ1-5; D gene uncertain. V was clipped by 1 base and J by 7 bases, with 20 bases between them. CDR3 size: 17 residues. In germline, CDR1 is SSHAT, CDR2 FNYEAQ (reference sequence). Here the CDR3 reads CASSLDPYPFPAQPQHF. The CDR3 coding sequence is TGTGCCAGCAGCTTAGACCCCTATCCCTTTCCCGCCCAGCCCCAGCATTTT.